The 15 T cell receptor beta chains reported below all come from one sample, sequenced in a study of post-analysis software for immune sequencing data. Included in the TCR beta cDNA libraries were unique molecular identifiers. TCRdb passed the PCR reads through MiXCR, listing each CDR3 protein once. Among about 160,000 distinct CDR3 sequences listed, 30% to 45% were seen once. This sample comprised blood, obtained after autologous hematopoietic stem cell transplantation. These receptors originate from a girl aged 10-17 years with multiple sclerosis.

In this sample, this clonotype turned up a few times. This CDR3 is CASSYDGRGKEAFF. The CDR3 DNA reads as TGTGCCAGCAGTTACGATGGCAGGGGCAAGGAAGCTTTCTTT. The chain is built from TRBV6-5 and TRBJ1-1; possible D gene TRBD1, 6 bases. Trimming removed 2 bases from V and 8 bases from J, with 15 bases in between. In germline, CDR1 is MNHEY, CDR2 SVGAGI. The CDR3 is 14 amino acids.

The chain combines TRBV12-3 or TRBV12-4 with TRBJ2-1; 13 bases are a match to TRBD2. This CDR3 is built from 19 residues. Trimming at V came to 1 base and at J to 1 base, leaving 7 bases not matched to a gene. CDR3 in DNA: TGTGCCAGCAGTTTAGGGACTAGCGGGAGAGGCATGTCCTACAATGAGCAGTTCTTC. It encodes CASSLGTSGRGMSYNEQFF.

The CDR3: CSVETQGRGTGELFF. Written as DNA, the CDR3 is TGCAGCGTTGAGACCCAGGGACGGGGCACCGGGGAGCTGTTTTTT. The chain couples TRBV29-1 to TRBJ2-2; D may be TRBD1 or TRBD2 (5 bases each). The V gene's germline CDR1 is SQVTM and CDR2 ANQGSEA. The CDR3 totals 15 residues. Trimming stripped 3 bases from V and 4 bases from J, with 15 bases between.

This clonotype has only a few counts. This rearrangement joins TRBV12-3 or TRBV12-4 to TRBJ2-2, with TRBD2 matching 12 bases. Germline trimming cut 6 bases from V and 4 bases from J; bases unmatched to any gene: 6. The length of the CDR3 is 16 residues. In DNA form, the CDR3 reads TGTGCCAGCAGCCTCCTAGCGGGAGGGGGCACCGGGGAGCTGTTTTTT. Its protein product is CASSLLAGGGTGELFF.

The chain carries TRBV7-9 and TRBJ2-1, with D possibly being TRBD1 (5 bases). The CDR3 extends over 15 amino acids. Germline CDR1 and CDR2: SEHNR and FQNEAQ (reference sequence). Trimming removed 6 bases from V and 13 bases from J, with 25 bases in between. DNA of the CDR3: TGTGCCAGCAGAATGGGGTTCGGATGGGGCTTGCTTCAGTTCTTC. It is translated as CASRMGFGWGLLQFF.

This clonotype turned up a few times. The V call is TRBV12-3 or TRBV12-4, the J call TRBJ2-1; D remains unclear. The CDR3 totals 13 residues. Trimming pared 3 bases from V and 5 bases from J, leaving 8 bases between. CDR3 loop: CASSFGSNNEQFF. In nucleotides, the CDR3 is TGTGCCAGCAGTTTTGGCAGTAACAATGAGCAGTTCTTC.

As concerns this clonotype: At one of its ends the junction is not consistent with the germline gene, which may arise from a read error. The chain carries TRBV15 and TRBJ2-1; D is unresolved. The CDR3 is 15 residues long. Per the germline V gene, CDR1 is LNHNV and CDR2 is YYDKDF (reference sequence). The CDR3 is CATSRDSGSYDEQFF. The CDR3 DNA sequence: TGTGCCACCAGCAGAGATAGTGGCTCCTACGATGAGCAGTTCTTC.

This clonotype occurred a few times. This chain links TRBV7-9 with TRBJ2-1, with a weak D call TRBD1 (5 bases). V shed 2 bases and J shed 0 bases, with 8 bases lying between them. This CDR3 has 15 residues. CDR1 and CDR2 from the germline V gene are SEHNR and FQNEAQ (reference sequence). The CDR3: CASSLSDSSYNEQFF. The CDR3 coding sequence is TGTGCCAGCAGCTTAAGCGACAGCTCCTACAATGAGCAGTTCTTC.

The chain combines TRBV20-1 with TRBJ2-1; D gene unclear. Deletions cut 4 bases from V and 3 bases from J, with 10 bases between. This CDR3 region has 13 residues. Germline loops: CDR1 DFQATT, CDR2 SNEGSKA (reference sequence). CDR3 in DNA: TGCAGTGCTAATCATCTAGACTACAATGAGCAGTTCTTC. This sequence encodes CSANHLDYNEQFF.

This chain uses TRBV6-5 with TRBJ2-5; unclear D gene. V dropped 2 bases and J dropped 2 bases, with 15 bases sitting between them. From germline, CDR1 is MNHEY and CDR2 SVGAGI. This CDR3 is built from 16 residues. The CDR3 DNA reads TGTGCCAGCAGTTACACCGGGCCCCGAGATCAAGAGACCCAGTACTTC. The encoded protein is CASSYTGPRDQETQYF.

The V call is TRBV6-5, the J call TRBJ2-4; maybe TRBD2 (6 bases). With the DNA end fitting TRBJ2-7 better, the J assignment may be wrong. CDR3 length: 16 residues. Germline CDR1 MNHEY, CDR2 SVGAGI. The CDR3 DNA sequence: TGTGCCAGCAGTTACTCGGCGGGGCAATTAACCTACGAGCAGTACTTC. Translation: CASSYSAGQLTYEQYF.

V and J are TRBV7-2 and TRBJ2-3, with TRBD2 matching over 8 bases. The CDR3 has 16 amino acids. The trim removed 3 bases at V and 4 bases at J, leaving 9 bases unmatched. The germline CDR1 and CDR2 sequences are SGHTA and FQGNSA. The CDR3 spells CASSFFTGGLPDTQYF. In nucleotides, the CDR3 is TGTGCCAGCAGCTTCTTTACGGGGGGGCTTCCAGATACGCAGTATTTT. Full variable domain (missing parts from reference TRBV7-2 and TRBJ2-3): GAGVSQSPSNKVTEKGKDVELRCDPISGHTALYWYRQSLGQGLEFLIYFQGNSAPDKSGLPSDRFSAERTGGSVSTLTIQRTQQEDSAVYLCASSFFTGGLPDTQYFGPGTRLTVL.

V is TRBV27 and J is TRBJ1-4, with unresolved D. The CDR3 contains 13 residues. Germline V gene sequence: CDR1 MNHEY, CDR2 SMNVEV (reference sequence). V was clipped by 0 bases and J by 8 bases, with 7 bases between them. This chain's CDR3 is CASSLSPWEKLFF. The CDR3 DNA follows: TGTGCCAGCAGTTTATCGCCCTGGGAAAAACTGTTTTTT. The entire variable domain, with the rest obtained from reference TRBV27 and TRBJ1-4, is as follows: EAQVTQNPRYLITVTGKKLTVTCSQNMNHEYMSWYRQDPGLGLRQIYYSMNVEVTDKGDVPEGYKVSRKEKRNFPLILESPSPNQTSLYFCASSLSPWEKLFFGSGTQLSVL.

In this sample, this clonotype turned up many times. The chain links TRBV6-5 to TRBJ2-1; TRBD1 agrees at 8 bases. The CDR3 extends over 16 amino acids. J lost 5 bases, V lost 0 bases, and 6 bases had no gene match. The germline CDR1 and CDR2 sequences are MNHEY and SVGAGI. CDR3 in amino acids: CASSYSTGAVDNEQFF. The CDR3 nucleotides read TGTGCCAGCAGTTACTCGACAGGGGCTGTGGACAATGAGCAGTTCTTC.

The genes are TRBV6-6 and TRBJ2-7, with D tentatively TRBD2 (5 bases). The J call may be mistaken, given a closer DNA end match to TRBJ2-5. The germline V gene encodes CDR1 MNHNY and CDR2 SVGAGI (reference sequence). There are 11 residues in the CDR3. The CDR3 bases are TGTGCCAGCTTCCTTGGAGGGACCCAGTACTTC. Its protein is CASFLGGTQYF.